This T cell receptor beta chain appears in the sequencing data of a study of T cells in Graves' hyperthyroidism and ophthalmopathy. PBMCs were obtained from 7.5 to 10 ml fresh peripheral blood. In its sample, this clonotype was seen many times. RNA transcripts were the template for amplifying TCR beta CDR3 regions. In the first-round RT-PCR of the TCR CDR3, the HTBI primer set was used. One entry per CDR3 protein, called by TCRdb with MiXCR from the multiplex PCR reads. The sample includes 300,000 to 400,000 distinct CDR3 sequences, around 14% of them seen just once. The length of the CDR3 is 16 residues. Germline values: CDR1 ENHRY, CDR2 SYGVKD. V lost 4 bases and J lost 0; bases outside the gene matches: 5.

Sequences were obtained from blood. The rearrangement uses TRBV10-3 and TRBJ2-1; 8 bases line up with TRBD2. The source of this sequence is a woman in her late teens or twenties with Graves' hyperthyroidism. CDR3 sequence reads: CAISGAGLDSYNEQFF. The DNA of the CDR3 is TGTGCCATCAGTGGGGCGGGACTAGACTCCTACAATGAGCAGTTCTTC.